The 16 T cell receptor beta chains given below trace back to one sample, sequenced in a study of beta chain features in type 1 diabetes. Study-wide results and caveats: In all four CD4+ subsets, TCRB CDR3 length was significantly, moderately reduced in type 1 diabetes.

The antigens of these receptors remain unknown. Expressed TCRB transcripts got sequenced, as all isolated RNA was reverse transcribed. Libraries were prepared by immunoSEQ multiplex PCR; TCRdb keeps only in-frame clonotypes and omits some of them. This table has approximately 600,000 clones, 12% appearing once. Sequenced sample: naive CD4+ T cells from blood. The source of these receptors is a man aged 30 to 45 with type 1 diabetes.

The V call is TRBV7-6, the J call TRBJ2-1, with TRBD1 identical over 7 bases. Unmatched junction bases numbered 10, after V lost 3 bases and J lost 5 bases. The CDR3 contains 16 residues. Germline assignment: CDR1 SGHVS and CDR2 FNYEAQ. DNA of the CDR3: TGTGCCAGCAGCTTGGACTCCCACAGGGGCGACAATGAGCAGTTCTTC. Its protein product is CASSLDSHRGDNEQFF.

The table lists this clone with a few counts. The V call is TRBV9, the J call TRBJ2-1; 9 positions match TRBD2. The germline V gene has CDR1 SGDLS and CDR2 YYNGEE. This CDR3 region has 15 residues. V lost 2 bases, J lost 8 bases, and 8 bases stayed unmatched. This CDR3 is CASSVGLAGYDEQFF. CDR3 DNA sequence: TGTGCCAGCAGCGTGGGTCTAGCGGGGTACGATGAGCAGTTCTTC.

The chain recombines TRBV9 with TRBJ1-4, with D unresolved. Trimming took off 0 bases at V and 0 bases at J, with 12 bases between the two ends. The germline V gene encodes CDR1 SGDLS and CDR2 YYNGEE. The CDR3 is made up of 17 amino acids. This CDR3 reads CASSVAPHGTTNEKLFF. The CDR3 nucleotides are TGTGCCAGCAGCGTAGCCCCGCACGGTACAACTAATGAAAAACTGTTTTTT.

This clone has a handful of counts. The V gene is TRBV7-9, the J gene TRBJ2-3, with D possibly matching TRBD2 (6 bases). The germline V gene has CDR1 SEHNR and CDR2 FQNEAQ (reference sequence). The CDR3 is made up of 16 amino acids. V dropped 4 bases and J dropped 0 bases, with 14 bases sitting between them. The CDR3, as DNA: TGTGCCAGCAGCTCATCCCGGGGGATGAGCACAGATACGCAGTATTTT. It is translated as CASSSSRGMSTDTQYF.

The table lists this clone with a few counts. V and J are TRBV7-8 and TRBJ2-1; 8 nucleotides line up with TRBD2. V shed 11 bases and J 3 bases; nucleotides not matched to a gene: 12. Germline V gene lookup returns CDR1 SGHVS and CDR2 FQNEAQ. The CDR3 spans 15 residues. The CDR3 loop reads CAPAVGTRNYNEQFF. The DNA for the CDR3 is TGTGCCCCTGCGGTGGGGACTAGAAACTACAATGAGCAGTTCTTC.

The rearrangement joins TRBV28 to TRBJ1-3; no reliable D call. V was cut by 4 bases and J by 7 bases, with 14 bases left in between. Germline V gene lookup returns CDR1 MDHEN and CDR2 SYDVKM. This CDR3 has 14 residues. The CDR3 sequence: CASSYPGSGNTIYF. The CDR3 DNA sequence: TGTGCCAGCAGTTACCCTGGGTCCGGGAACACCATATATTTT.

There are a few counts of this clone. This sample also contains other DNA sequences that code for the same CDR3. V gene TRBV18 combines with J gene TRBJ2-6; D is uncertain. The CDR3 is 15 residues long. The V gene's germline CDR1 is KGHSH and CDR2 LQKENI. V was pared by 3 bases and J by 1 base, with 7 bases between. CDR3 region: CASSPPSSGANVLTF. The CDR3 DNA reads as TGTGCCAGCTCACCCCCGTCGTCTGGGGCCAACGTCCTGACTTTC.

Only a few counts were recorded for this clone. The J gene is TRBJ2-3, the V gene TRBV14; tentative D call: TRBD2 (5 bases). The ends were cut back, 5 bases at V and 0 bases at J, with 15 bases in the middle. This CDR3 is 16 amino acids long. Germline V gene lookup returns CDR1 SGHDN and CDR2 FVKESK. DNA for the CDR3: TGTGCCAGCAGCGCCAGAGCGGACCCGAGCACAGATACGCAGTATTTT. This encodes CASSARADPSTDTQYF.

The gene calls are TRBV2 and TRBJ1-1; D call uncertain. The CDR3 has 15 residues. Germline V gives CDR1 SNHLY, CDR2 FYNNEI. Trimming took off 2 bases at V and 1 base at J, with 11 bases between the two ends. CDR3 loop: CASSEPTYRNTEAFF. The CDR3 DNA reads TGTGCCAGCAGTGAACCCACTTACAGGAACACTGAAGCTTTCTTT.

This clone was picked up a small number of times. CDR3 sequence reads: CASSSGGRPNYGYTF. The CDR3 DNA reads TGTGCCAGCAGTTCAGGGGGGCGCCCGAACTATGGCTACACCTTC. V is TRBV28 and J is TRBJ1-2; 7 bases map to TRBD1. Germline lookup yields CDR1 MDHEN and CDR2 SYDVKM. The CDR3 is made up of 15 amino acids. V shed 4 bases and J 2 bases; nucleotides not matched to a gene: 7.

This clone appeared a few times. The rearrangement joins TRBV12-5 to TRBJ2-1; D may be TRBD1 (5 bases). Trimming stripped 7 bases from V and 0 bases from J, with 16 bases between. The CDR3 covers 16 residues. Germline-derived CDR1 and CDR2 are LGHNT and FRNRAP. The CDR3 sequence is CASAPDTSSSYNEQFF. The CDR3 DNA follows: TGTGCTAGTGCCCCGGACACCTCGAGCTCCTACAATGAGCAGTTCTTC.

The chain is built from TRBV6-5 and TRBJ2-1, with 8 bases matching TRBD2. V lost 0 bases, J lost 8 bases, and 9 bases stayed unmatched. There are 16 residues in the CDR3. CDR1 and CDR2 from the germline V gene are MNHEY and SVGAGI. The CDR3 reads CASSYSKNSGEYEQFF. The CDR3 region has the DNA TGTGCCAGCAGTTACTCTAAGAATAGCGGGGAGTATGAGCAGTTCTTC.

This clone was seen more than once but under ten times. CDR3 in amino acids: CASSLPAEQYF. The CDR3 DNA sequence: TGTGCCAGCAGCTTACCCGCCGAGCAGTACTTC. V and J are TRBV5-6 and TRBJ2-7; D is unresolved. This CDR3 has 11 amino acids. The germline gives CDR1 SGHDT, CDR2 YYEEEE. V lost 2 bases and J 6 bases, leaving 6 bases between the germline ends. Variable domain in full (rest from reference TRBV5-6 and TRBJ2-7): DAGVTQSPTHLIKTRGQQVTLRCSPKSGHDTVSWYQQALGQGPQFIFQYYEEEERQRGNFPDRFSGHQFPNYSSELNVNALLLGDSALYLCASSLPAEQYFGPGTRLTVT.

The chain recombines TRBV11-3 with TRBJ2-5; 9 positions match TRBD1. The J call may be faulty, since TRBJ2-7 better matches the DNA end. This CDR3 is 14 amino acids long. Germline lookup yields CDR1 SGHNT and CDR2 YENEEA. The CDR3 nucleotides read TGTGCCAGCAGCACCGGGACAGGGATCTACGAGCAGTACTTC. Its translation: CASSTGTGIYEQYF.

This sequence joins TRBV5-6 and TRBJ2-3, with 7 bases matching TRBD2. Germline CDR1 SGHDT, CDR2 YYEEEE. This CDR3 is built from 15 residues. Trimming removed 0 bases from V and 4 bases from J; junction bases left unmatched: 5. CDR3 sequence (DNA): TGTGCCAGCAGCTTGGGACTAGCTGGTGCAGATACGCAGTATTTT. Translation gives CASSLGLAGADTQYF.

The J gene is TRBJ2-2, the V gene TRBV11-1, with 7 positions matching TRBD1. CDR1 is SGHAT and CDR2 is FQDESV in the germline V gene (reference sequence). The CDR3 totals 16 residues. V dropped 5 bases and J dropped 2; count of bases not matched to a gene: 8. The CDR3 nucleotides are TGTGCCAGCAGCCAGGACAGGATGATTAACACCGGGGAGCTGTTTTTT. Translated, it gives CASSQDRMINTGELFF.